A selection of T cell receptor beta chains follows, all from one sample in a study of blood T cell repertoires in COVID-19. The data were produced by immunoSEQ multiplex PCR, yet TCRdb's version contains in-frame clones alone and is incomplete. This sample yields about 290,000 clones, of which roughly 86% are seen a single time; around 10% belongs to the top ten. The source material was peripheral blood. Receptors were obtained from a woman aged 25 to 39 with COVID-19, enrolled during active disease. Both conserved end residues are part of each CDR3. The order of the fields is D gene, clone size, V gene, J gene, CDR3 DNA, CDR3 protein. The D gene is left open where the match is weak. The size entry is marked missing in some rows and otherwise reads once, few, many or a size class.

TRBD2	-	TRBV4-2	TRBJ2-2	TGTGCCAGCAGCCAAGTATCGCTAGCGGGGGGCGCTAACACCGGGGAGCTGTTTTTT	CASSQVSLAGGANTGELFF
TRBD1	once	TRBV7-2	TRBJ1-1	TGTGCCAGCAGCTCCACAGGGGGCTACCTCCCAAGTACTGAAGCTTTCTTT	CASSSTGGYLPSTEAFF
TRBD1	-	TRBV27	TRBJ1-2	TGTGCCAGCCGAGACAGGGTCTATGGCTACACCTTC	CASRDRVYGYTF
TRBD2	-	TRBV14	TRBJ2-1	TGTGCCAGCAGCCAATTGCGGGGGGGCTCGAATGAGCAGTTCTTC	CASSQLRGGSNEQFF
-	few	TRBV24-1	TRBJ2-1	TGTGCCACCCGGGGGTCCTACAATGAGCAGTTCTTC	CATRGSYNEQFF
-	-	TRBV19	TRBJ1-2	TGTGCCAGTAGTACAGGGGAAGGGAGACGGGGCTACACCTTC	CASSTGEGRRGYTF
-	-	TRBV28	TRBJ1-5	TGTGCCAGCAGTTTACTCCAGGGTCAATATAGCAATCAGCCCCAGCATTTT	CASSLLQGQYSNQPQHF
TRBD1	-	TRBV15	TRBJ2-7	TGTGCCACCAGTCGGACAGGGGGCGTCAATGAGCAGTACTTC	CATSRTGGVNEQYF
TRBD1	-	TRBV7-9	TRBJ2-5	TGTGCCAGCAGCTCGAGACAGGGGTGGAGGCAAGAGACCCAGTACTTC	CASSSRQGWRQETQYF
-	-	TRBV20-1	TRBJ1-2	TGCAGTGCTAGAACCCGGGATGGCTACACCTTC	CSARTRDGYTF
TRBD1	-	TRBV6-1	TRBJ2-3	TGTGCCAGCAGTGAAGCGCGTTATCCGGGACAGGGGTTACGAGATACGCAGTATTTT	CASSEARYPGQGLRDTQYF
TRBD2	once	TRBV6-5	TRBJ2-7	TGTGCCAGCACCTCTTCGGGAGGGAGGAATAAGGGGCAGTACTTC	CASTSSGGRNKGQYF
TRBD2	few	TRBV29-1	TRBJ2-7	TGCAGCGTTGGCCTAGCGGGATACGAGCAGTACTTC	CSVGLAGYEQYF
TRBD1	once	TRBV6-6	TRBJ1-6	TGTGCCAGCAGGGCGGACAGGGTTAATTCACCCCTCCACTTT	CASRADRVNSPLHF
-	-	TRBV7-7	TRBJ2-3	TGTGCCAGCAGCCCTCAAATAGCGTATACGCAGTATTTT	CASSPQIAYTQYF
TRBD1	-	TRBV12-3/TRBV12-4	TRBJ1-2	TGTGCCAGCAGTCTTGGGACAGGACTAGACACCTTC	CASSLGTGLDTF
TRBD2	-	TRBV5-1	TRBJ2-7	TGCGCCAGCAGCTTGGACTGGACTAGCGGGGGCTACGAGCAGTACTTC	CASSLDWTSGGYEQYF
TRBD2	once	TRBV6-6	TRBJ2-2	TGTGCCAGCAGCTCTAGCGGGACCGTTCACACCGGGGAGCTGTTTTTT	CASSSSGTVHTGELFF
-	-	TRBV6-1	TRBJ1-6	TGTGCCAGCAGTGATTACAGGGTCGTCAATAATTCACCCCTCCACTTT	CASSDYRVVNNSPLHF
-	-	TRBV14	TRBJ1-1	TGTGCCAGCAGCCAACCACCGGACACTGAAGCTTTCTTT	CASSQPPDTEAFF
-	few	TRBV6-5	TRBJ2-7	TGTGCCAGCGAGGTTGGGGACACTTCCTACGAGCAGTACTTC	CASEVGDTSYEQYF
-	-	TRBV5-1	TRBJ1-4	TGCGCCAGCAGCTTGGGTACAGTAGTTTCTGCAACTAATGAAAAACTGTTTTTT	CASSLGTVVSATNEKLFF
TRBD1	-	TRBV6-5	TRBJ1-3	TGTGCCAGCAGCCCGGACAGGTACTCTGGAAACACCATATATTTT	CASSPDRYSGNTIYF
TRBD2	-	TRBV3-1/TRBV3-2	TRBJ2-1	TGTGCCAGCAGCCTGGGACTAGCGGTCTCCTACAATGAGCAGTTCTTC	CASSLGLAVSYNEQFF
TRBD2	-	TRBV25-1	TRBJ2-3	TGTGCCAGCAGTCCTCGAAGTAGCGGGGGGGTGAATACGCAGTATTTT	CASSPRSSGGVNTQYF
TRBD1	-	TRBV30	TRBJ1-2	TGTGCCTTGGACATGGCGACAGGGGGCGGCTATGGCTACACCTTC	CALDMATGGGYGYTF
-	-	TRBV10-2	TRBJ1-5	TGCGCCAGCACAAAAGAGCCTAATCAGCCCCAGCATTTT	CASTKEPNQPQHF
-	-	TRBV12-3/TRBV12-4	TRBJ1-1	TGTGCCAGCAGTTTTGACAGAGAAGCTTTCTTT	CASSFDREAFF
TRBD2	once	TRBV6-5	TRBJ2-3	TGTGCCAGCCGCCCGCGGGAGGGCACAGATACGCAGTATTTT	CASRPREGTDTQYF
-	-	TRBV19	TRBJ2-1	TGTGCCAGTAGCCTAGCCCTGTCGCTGGAAAGGTTTACTATCATAGATGAGCAGTTCTTC	CASSLALSLERFTIIDEQFF
-	-	TRBV12-3/TRBV12-4	TRBJ2-2	TGTGCCACCACGAGCACCGGGGAGCTGTTTTTT	CATTSTGELFF
-	-	TRBV5-5	TRBJ2-1	TGTGCCAGCAGCTTGCCGATGGGGGGCAATGAGCAGTTCTTC	CASSLPMGGNEQFF
TRBD1	-	TRBV10-3	TRBJ1-6	TGTGCCATCAGCAGACAGGGCCCCAATTCACCCCTCCACTTT	CAISRQGPNSPLHF
-	once	TRBV19	TRBJ2-7	TGTGCCAGTAAGGCGGGGCCCAGGGAAGAGCAGTACTTC	CASKAGPREEQYF
-	-	TRBV2	TRBJ2-2	TGTGCCAGCACCGGGGGACCCGGCGGGGAGCTGTTTTTT	CASTGGPGGELFF
TRBD2	-	TRBV7-2	TRBJ2-3	TGTGCCAGCAGCTTCGGCGGGGGATGGGGGACGCAGTATTTT	CASSFGGGWGTQYF
-	-	TRBV2	TRBJ1-1	TGTGCCAGCCGCTATATGGTGAACACTGAAGCTTTCTTT	CASRYMVNTEAFF
-	-	TRBV7-5	TRBJ1-1	TGTGTCAGAAGTAGCGGGGCTAACATGAACACTGAAGCTTTCTTT	CVRSSGANMNTEAFF
-	-	TRBV30	TRBJ1-6	TGTGCCTGGAGTGGGACAGTAAATTCACCCCTCCACTTT	CAWSGTVNSPLHF
TRBD1	-	TRBV6-2/TRBV6-3	TRBJ2-7	TGTGCCAGCAGTTACCCCCGGCAGGGGGACGTCTACGAGCAGTACTTC	CASSYPRQGDVYEQYF
-	-	TRBV30	TRBJ2-6	TGTGCCTGGACCATAGCTGGGGCCAACGTCCTGACTTTC	CAWTIAGANVLTF
-	-	TRBV10-3	TRBJ2-7	TGTGCCATCAGTGGAGGCATCTACGAGCAGTACTTC	CAISGGIYEQYF
-	-	TRBV7-9	TRBJ1-1	TGTGCCAGCAGCTTAGTCGCGATTGTCGCTTTCTTT	CASSLVAIVAFF
-	-	TRBV27	TRBJ2-2	TGTGCCAGCAGTTACCAGGGTTCGGACACCGGGGAGCTGTTTTTT	CASSYQGSDTGELFF
-	once	TRBV5-4	TRBJ2-6	TGTGCCAGCCTAACGTTGATCTCTGGGGCCAACGTCCTGACTTTC	CASLTLISGANVLTF
-	-	TRBV29-1	TRBJ2-7	TGCAGCGTTGAGGGCAGTGCCTACGAGCAGTACTTC	CSVEGSAYEQYF
-	-	TRBV6-6	TRBJ2-2	TGTGCCAGCAGCAAAGGGGCGGGGACTACCGGGGAGCTGTTTTTT	CASSKGAGTTGELFF
-	-	TRBV21-1	TRBJ1-2	TGTGCCAGCAGCAAAAGGTGTCAGGCGTATGGCTACACCTTC	CASSKRCQAYGYTF